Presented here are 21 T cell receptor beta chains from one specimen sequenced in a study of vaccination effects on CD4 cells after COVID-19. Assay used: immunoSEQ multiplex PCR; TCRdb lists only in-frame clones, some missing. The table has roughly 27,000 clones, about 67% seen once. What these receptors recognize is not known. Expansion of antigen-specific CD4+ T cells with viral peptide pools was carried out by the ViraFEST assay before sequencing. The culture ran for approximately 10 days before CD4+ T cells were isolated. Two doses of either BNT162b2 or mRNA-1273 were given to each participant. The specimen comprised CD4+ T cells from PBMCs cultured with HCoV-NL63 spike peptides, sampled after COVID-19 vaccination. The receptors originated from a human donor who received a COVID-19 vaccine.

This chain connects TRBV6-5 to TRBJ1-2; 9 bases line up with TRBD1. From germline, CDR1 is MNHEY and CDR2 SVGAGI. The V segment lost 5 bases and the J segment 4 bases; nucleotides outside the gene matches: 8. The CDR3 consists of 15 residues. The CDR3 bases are TGTGCCAGCAGTAGACTGGACAGGGGTCCCTATGGCTACACCTTC. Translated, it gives CASSRLDRGPYGYTF.

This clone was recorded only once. The CDR3 is CATSDGAGGLFF. For the CDR3, the DNA is TGTGCCACCAGTGATGGGGCGGGAGGGCTGTTCTTC. The chain couples TRBV24-1 to TRBJ2-1; 9 nucleotides agree with TRBD2. Germline CDR1 reads KGHDR; CDR2 reads SFDVKD. The ends lost 3 bases at V and 15 bases at J; junction bases unmatched: 5. The CDR3 length is 12 residues.

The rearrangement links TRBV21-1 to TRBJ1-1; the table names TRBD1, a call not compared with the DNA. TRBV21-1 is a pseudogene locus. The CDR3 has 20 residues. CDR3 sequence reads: CASSKIKTGTGGFLNTEAFF. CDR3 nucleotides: TGTGCCAGCAGCAAGATTAAAACGGGGACAGGGGGTTTTTTGAACACTGAAGCTTTCTTT.

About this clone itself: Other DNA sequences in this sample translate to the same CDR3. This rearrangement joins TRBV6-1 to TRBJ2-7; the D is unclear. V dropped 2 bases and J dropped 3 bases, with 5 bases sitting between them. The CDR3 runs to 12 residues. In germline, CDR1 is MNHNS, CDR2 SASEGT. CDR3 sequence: CASSELGYEQYF. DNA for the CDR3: TGTGCCAGCAGTGAACTGGGCTACGAGCAGTACTTC.

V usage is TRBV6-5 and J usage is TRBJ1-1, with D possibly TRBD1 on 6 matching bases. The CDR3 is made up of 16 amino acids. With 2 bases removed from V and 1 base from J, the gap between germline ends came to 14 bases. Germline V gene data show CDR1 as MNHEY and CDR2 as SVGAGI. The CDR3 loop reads CASSYGQGHTNTEAFF. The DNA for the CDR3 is TGTGCCAGCAGTTACGGGCAGGGGCATACGAACACTGAAGCTTTCTTT.

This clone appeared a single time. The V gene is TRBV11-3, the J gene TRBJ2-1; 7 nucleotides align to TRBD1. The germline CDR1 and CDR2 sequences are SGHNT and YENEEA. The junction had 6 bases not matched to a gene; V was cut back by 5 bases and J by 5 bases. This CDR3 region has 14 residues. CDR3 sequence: CASSAQGENNEQFF. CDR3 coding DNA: TGTGCCAGCAGCGCCCAGGGGGAAAACAATGAGCAGTTCTTC. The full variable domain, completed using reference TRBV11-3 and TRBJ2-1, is EAGVVQSPRYKIIEKKQPVAFWCNPISGHNTLYWYLQNLGQGPELLIRYENEEAVDDSQLPKDRFSAERLKGVDSTLKIQPAELGDSAVYLCASSAQGENNEQFFGPGTRLTVL.

Here the CDR3 DNA reads TGTGCCAGCAGCTTAGACAGGTCCGGGGAGCTGTTTTTT. Its translation: CASSLDRSGELFF. This sequence joins TRBV7-7 and TRBJ2-2; tentatively, D is TRBD1 (5 bases). There are 13 residues in the CDR3. Germline lookup yields CDR1 SSHAT and CDR2 FNYEAQ (reference sequence). V gave up 1 base and J gave up 6 bases, with 6 bases separating them.

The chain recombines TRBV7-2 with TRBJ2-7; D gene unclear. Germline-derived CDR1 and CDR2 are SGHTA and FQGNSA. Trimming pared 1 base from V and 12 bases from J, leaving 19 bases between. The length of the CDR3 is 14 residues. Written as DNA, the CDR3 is TGTGCCAGCAGCTTAGATTCCGCAGGCGGAAAAGCGTACTTC. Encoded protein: CASSLDSAGGKAYF.

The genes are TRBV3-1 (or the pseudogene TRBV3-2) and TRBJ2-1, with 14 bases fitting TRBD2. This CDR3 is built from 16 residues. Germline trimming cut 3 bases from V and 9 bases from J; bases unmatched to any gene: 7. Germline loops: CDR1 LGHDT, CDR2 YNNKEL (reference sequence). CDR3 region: CASSQGLAGVNGEQFF. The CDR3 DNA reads TGTGCCAGCAGCCAGGGACTAGCGGGAGTAAATGGTGAGCAGTTCTTC.

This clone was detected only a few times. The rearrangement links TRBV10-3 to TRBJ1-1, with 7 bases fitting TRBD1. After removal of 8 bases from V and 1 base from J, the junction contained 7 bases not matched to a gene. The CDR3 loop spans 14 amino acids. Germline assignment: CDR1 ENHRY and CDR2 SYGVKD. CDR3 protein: CAIGGDRENTEAFF. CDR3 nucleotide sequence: TGTGCCATCGGGGGCGACAGGGAGAACACTGAAGCTTTCTTT.

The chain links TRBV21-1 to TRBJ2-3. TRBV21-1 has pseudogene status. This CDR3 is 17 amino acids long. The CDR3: CASSKSWGSLHTDTQYF. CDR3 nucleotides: TGTGCCAGCAGCAAATCCTGGGGGTCCTTACACACAGATACGCAGTATTTT.

CDR3 protein: CASSKYHSGSPFNEQFF. DNA for the CDR3: TGTGCCAGCAGCAAATACCATAGCGGGAGTCCATTCAATGAGCAGTTCTTC. This chain links TRBV21-1 with TRBJ2-1; the table assigns TRBD2, which was not confirmed against the DNA. TRBV21-1 is termed a pseudogene. CDR3 length: 17 amino acids.

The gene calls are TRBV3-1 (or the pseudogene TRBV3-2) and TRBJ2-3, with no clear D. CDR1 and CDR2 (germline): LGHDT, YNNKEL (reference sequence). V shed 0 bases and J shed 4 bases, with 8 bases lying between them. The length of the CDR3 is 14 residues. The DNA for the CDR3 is TGTGCCAGCAGCCAAGAGGGGATCCCAGATACGCAGTATTTT. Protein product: CASSQEGIPDTQYF.

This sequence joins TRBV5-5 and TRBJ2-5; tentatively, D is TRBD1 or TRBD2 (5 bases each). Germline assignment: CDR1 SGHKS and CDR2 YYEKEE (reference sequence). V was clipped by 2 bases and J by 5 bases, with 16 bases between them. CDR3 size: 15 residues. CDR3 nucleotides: TGTGCCAGCAGCTTCGTGAGGGGTTTGGGGGAGACCCAGTACTTC. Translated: CASSFVRGLGETQYF.

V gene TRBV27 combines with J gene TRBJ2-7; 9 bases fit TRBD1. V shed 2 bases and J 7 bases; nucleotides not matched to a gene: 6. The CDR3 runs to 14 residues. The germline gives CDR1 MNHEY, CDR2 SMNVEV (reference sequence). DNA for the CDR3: TGTGCCAGCAGTTTAACCGGGACAGGGAGAGAGCAGTACTTC. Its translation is CASSLTGTGREQYF.

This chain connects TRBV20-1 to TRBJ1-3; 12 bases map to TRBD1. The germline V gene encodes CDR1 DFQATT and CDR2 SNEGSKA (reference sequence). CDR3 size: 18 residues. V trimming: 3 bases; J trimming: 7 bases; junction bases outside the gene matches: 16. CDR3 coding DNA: TGCAGTGCTAGTGTAAACCGACACTCCGGGACAGGGGGCAACACCATATATTTT. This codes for CSASVNRHSGTGGNTIYF.

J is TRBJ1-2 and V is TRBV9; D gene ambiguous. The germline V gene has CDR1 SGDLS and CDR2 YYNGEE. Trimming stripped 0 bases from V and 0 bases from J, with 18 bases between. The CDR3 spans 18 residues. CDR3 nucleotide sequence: TGTGCCAGCAGCGTAGATGTTCGAGCGCACACAGCTAACTATGGCTACACCTTC. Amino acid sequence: CASSVDVRAHTANYGYTF.

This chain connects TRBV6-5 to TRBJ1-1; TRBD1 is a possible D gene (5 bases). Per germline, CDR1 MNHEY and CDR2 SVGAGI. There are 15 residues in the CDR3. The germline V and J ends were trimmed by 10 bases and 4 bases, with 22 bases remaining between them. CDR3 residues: CATDVGYGGTTEAFF. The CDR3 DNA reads TGTGCCACCGACGTGGGGTACGGGGGGACCACTGAAGCTTTCTTT.

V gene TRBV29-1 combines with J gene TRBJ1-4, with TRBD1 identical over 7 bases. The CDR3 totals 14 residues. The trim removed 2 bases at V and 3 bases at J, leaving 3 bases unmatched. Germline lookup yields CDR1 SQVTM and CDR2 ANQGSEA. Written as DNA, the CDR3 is TGCAGCGTTGAATTAGGGGGCTCTAATGAAAAACTGTTTTTT. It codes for CSVELGGSNEKLFF.

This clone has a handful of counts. This CDR3 is CATGQGGYEQYF. CDR3 bases: TGTGCCACAGGACAGGGGGGTTACGAGCAGTACTTC. The rearrangement uses TRBV7-9 and TRBJ2-7; 10 nucleotides agree with TRBD1. The germline V gene has CDR1 SEHNR and CDR2 FQNEAQ (reference sequence). The CDR3 length is 12 residues. V trimming: 10 bases; J trimming: 4 bases; junction bases outside the gene matches: 4.

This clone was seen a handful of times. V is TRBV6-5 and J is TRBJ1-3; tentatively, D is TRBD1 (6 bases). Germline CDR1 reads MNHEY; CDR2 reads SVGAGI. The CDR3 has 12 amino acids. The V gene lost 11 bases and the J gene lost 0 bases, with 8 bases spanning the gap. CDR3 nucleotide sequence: TGTGCCTACAGGGACTCTGGAAACACCATATATTTT. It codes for CAYRDSGNTIYF.